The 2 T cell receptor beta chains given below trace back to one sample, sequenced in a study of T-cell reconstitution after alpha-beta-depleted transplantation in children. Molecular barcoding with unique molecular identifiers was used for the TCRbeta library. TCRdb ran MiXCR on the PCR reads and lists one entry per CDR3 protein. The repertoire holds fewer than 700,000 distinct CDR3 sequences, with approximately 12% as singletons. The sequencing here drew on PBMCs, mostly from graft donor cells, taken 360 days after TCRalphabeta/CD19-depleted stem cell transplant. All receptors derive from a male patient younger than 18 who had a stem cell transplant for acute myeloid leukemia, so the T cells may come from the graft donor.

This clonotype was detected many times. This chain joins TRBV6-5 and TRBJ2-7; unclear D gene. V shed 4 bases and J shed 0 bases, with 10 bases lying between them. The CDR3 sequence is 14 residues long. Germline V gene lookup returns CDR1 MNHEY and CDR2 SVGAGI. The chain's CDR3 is CASSSPRSSYEQYF. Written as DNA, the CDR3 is TGTGCCAGCAGTTCTCCTAGGTCCTCCTACGAGCAGTACTTC.

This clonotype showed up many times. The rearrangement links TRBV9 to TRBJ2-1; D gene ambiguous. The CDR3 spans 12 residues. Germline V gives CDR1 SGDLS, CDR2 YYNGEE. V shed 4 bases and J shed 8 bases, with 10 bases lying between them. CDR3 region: CASSPLEYEQFF. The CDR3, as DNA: TGTGCCAGCAGCCCGCTAGAGTATGAGCAGTTCTTC.